This T cell receptor beta chain is drawn from a study of neurological immune-mediated disorders. Study findings and constraints: No CDR3 amino acid sequences recurred among expanded clones across subjects, suggesting private repertoires in all groups. Healthy controls had more TCR clonal expansion than multiple sclerosis, which showed the least, whereas HTLV-1-associated myelopathy showed the most.

To note about this clonotype: The antigen is unknown. A read error may explain this, as a much larger clone is one base away. The CDR3 does not close with the conserved phenylalanine or tryptophan, likely indicating a read error. The DNA is left out, because the CDR3 cannot be placed on it with certainty; the CDR3 is given as TCRdb lists it.

Template-switch 5'RACE cDNA synthesis added a 10-nucleotide unique molecular identifier. TCRdb reanalysed the 5' RACE reads using MiXCR and keeps one entry per CDR3 protein. The sample has 35,000 to 45,000 distinct CDR3 sequences, 7% to 8% seen once. As healthy controls, volunteers from a blood bank in Maryland, USA, were used. The germline gives CDR1 SEHNR, CDR2 FQNEAQ (reference sequence). 13 amino acids form the CDR3, both terminal residues included. Sequenced input: PBMCs. J is TRBJ2-7 and V is TRBV7-9; TRBD2 is the table's D call and was not checked against the DNA. This TCR derives from a woman between 40 and 50 years old in good health. CDR3 loop: CASSLVASGPPQR.